The 3 T cell receptor beta chains below were found in one sample sequenced in a study of beta chain features in type 1 diabetes. Expressed TCRB transcripts were sequenced because the entire RNA isolate underwent reverse transcription. The table came from immunoSEQ multiplex PCR; TCRdb's copy has only in-frame clones and leaves some out. The sample shows roughly 160,000 clones, roughly 8% of them seen only once. Findings and caveats of the study: All four CD4+ subsets from Type 1 diabetes patients carried moderately but significantly shorter TCRB CDR3s.

Their antigens remain unidentified. The specimen was central memory CD4+ T cells from blood. The receptors derive from a man between 18 and 35 years old with type 1 diabetes.

The genes are TRBV4-1 and TRBJ1-2, with D unclear. The CDR3 extends over 17 amino acids. V was cut by 1 base and J by 4 bases, with 19 bases left in between. CDR1 and CDR2 from the germline V gene are MGHRA and YSYEKL. CDR3 in amino acids: CASSQGRGGPLGYGYTF. The CDR3 DNA reads TGCGCCAGCAGCCAAGGCCGCGGAGGGCCCCTAGGCTATGGCTACACCTTC.

The chain employs TRBV10-3 and TRBJ2-5, with TRBD2 identical over 9 bases. Germline trimming cut 2 bases from V and 5 bases from J; bases unmatched to any gene: 6. Per the germline V gene, CDR1 is ENHRY and CDR2 is SYGVKD. The CDR3 extends over 15 amino acids. The CDR3 nucleotides read TGTGCCATCAGTGAGCCGCTAGCGGGGAGCGAGACCCAGTACTTC. The encoded protein is CAISEPLAGSETQYF.

This chain joins TRBV11-3 and TRBJ1-6; TRBD1 aligns across 7 bases. Germline CDR1 and CDR2: SGHNT and YENEEA. The CDR3 length is 19 residues. The trim removed 5 bases at V and 7 bases at J, leaving 20 bases unmatched. CDR3 nucleotides: TGTGCCAGCAGCACCTCCTGGACAGGCCCTAGGGGGTTGAATTCACCCCTCCACTTT. Translation gives CASSTSWTGPRGLNSPLHF.